Presented here are 21 T cell receptor beta chains from one specimen sequenced in a study of shared clonotypes between healthy human individuals. Repertoires were generated with immunoSEQ multiplex PCR, while TCRdb's copy carries only in-frame clones and drops some. Of more than 2,000,000 clones listed, 80% to 95% are singletons. The specimen sequenced was naive CD4+ T cells from PBMCs. Subset meaning: CD45RA+ positively selected. Receptors were obtained from a man between 18 and 35 years old in good health. Some clones in this sample may be carry-over from other donors' samples.

The chain carries TRBV10-1 and TRBJ2-7; 9 positions agree with TRBD1. Germline lookup yields CDR1 WNHNN and CDR2 SYGVQD (reference sequence). This CDR3 has 15 amino acids. Trimming took 7 bases from V and 0 from J; bases not matched to a gene: 7. CDR3 residues: CASNGTGRPSYEQYF. In nucleotides, the CDR3 is TGCGCCAGCAACGGGACAGGGAGGCCCTCCTACGAGCAGTACTTC.

V is TRBV5-4 and J is TRBJ1-1; 8 bases align to TRBD1. The CDR3 has 14 amino acids. Germline trimming cut 4 bases from V and 1 base from J; bases unmatched to any gene: 3. CDR1 and CDR2 from the germline V gene are SGHNT and YYREEE (reference sequence). CDR3 region: CASSQDRENTEAFF. CDR3 nucleotide sequence: TGTGCCAGCAGCCAGGACAGGGAGAACACTGAAGCTTTCTTT. Complete variable domain (other parts from reference TRBV5-4 and TRBJ1-1): ETGVTQSPTHLIKTRGQQVTLRCSSQSGHNTVSWYQQALGQGPQFIFQYYREEENGRGNFPPRFSGLQFPNYSSELNVNALELDDSALYLCASSQDRENTEAFFGQGTRLTVV.

The gene calls are TRBV10-3 and TRBJ1-4, with D unclear. Germline CDR1 reads ENHRY; CDR2 reads SYGVKD. Trimming pared 10 bases from V and 6 bases from J, leaving 9 bases between. The CDR3 totals 11 residues. As DNA, the CDR3 is TGTGCCAGCGGGAATTATGAAAAACTGTTTTTT. Its protein is CASGNYEKLFF.

The table lists this clone with a few counts. The CDR3 reads CASSQGDRSSGNTIYF. As DNA, the CDR3 is TGCGCCAGCAGCCAAGGCGACAGAAGCTCTGGAAACACCATATATTTT. The gene calls are TRBV4-1 and TRBJ1-3, with D perhaps matching TRBD1 (5 bases). Trimming stripped 1 base from V and 0 bases from J, with 10 bases between. The CDR3 totals 16 residues. CDR1 MGHRA and CDR2 YSYEKL come from the germline V gene.

The chain couples TRBV7-3 to TRBJ2-5; TRBD1 or TRBD2 may be the D gene (5 bases each). The CDR3 is 15 amino acids. CDR1 and CDR2 from the germline V gene are SGHTA and FQGTGA. Trimming removed 1 base from V and 4 bases from J, with 13 bases in between. CDR3 region: CASSLRGMGPETQYF. The DNA for the CDR3 is TGTGCCAGCAGCTTAAGGGGGATGGGCCCAGAGACCCAGTACTTC. The whole variable domain, filled in from reference TRBV7-3 and TRBJ2-5, reads GAGVSQTPSNKVTEKGKYVELRCDPISGHTALYWYRQSLGQGPEFLIYFQGTGAADDSGLPNDRFFAVRPEGSVSTLKIQRTERGDSAVYLCASSLRGMGPETQYFGPGTRLLVL.

The chain is built from TRBV5-4 and TRBJ2-1; D call uncertain. CDR1 SGHNT and CDR2 YYREEE come from the germline V gene (reference sequence). The CDR3 is made up of 14 amino acids. V was clipped by 3 bases and J by 0 bases, with 7 bases between them. The CDR3 here is CASSYLSSYNEQFF. The CDR3 DNA reads TGTGCCAGCAGCTATTTGAGCTCCTACAATGAGCAGTTCTTC.

The V call is TRBV4-2, the J call TRBJ2-3, with D unclear. This CDR3 spans 14 amino acids. The V gene lost 1 base and the J gene lost 2 bases, with 7 bases spanning the gap. Germline loops: CDR1 LGHNA, CDR2 YNFKEQ. The DNA for the CDR3 is TGTGCCAGCAGCCAAGGGGGAAACACAGATACGCAGTATTTT. This codes for CASSQGGNTDTQYF.

This clone has just one count. This chain connects TRBV19 to TRBJ2-5; 8 bases align to TRBD2. The CDR3 runs to 13 residues. Germline V gene lookup returns CDR1 LNHDA and CDR2 SQIVND (reference sequence). V lost 4 bases, J lost 4 bases, and 2 bases stayed unmatched. The CDR3 DNA reads TGTGCCAGTAGTACTCTAGCGGGAGAGACCCAGTACTTC. The encoded protein is CASSTLAGETQYF. Looking up the rest from reference TRBV19 and TRBJ2-5 gives the full variable domain: DGGITQSPKYLFRKEGQNVTLSCEQNLNHDAMYWYRQDPGQGLRLIYYSQIVNDFQKGDIAEGYSVSREKKESFPLTVTSAQKNPTAFYLCASSTLAGETQYFGPGTRLLVL.

The rearrangement joins TRBV7-8 to TRBJ1-1; D not resolved. CDR1 is SGHVS and CDR2 is FQNEAQ in the germline V gene. V was pared by 6 bases and J by 1 base, with 18 bases between. The CDR3 spans 16 residues. In nucleotides, the CDR3 is TGTGCCAGCAGGCCGCTAGCCAGCGGACCGAACACTGAAGCTTTCTTT. This sequence encodes CASRPLASGPNTEAFF.

The chain is built from TRBV9 and TRBJ2-1; 14 bases map to TRBD2. The CDR3 contains 17 residues. Germline assignment: CDR1 SGDLS and CDR2 YYNGEE. After removal of 0 bases from V and 7 bases from J, the junction contained 6 bases not matched to a gene. The CDR3 DNA is TGTGCCAGCAGCGTAGTTGGGACTAGCGGGAGCAAGAATGAGCAGTTCTTC. Encoded protein: CASSVVGTSGSKNEQFF.

This chain uses TRBV29-1 with TRBJ2-6, with D unresolved. Trimming pared 6 bases from V and 0 bases from J, leaving 9 bases between. This CDR3 region has 14 residues. Germline CDR1 reads SQVTM; CDR2 reads ANQGSEA. This chain's CDR3 is CSVSSSSGANVLTF. The CDR3 region has the DNA TGCAGCGTATCCTCGAGCTCTGGGGCCAACGTCCTGACTTTC. Drawing the rest from reference TRBV29-1 and TRBJ2-6, the complete variable domain is SAVISQKPSRDICQRGTSLTIQCQVDSQVTMMFWYRQQPGQSLTLIATANQGSEATYESGFVIDKFPISRPNLTFSTLTVSNMSPEDSSIYLCSVSSSSGANVLTFGAGSRLTVL.

V and J are TRBV6-6 and TRBJ1-3; TRBD1 matches 7 bases. The CDR3 extends over 16 amino acids. The ends lost 0 bases at V and 1 base at J; junction bases unmatched: 3. Per germline, CDR1 MNHNY and CDR2 SVGAGI (reference sequence). CDR3 in amino acids: CASSYSPGGSGNTIYF. The CDR3 nucleotides read TGTGCCAGCAGTTACTCGCCAGGGGGATCTGGAAACACCATATATTTT.

The chain recombines TRBV5-6 with TRBJ1-2, with 7 bases aligning to TRBD1. CDR3 length: 17 amino acids. The junction had 16 bases not matched to a gene; V was cut back by 4 bases and J by 4 bases. Germline CDR1 SGHDT, CDR2 YYEEEE. The CDR3 reads CASSPRDSATVPYGYTF. The CDR3 DNA sequence: TGTGCCAGCAGCCCTAGGGACAGCGCCACCGTGCCCTATGGCTACACCTTC.

This sequence joins TRBV7-9 and TRBJ2-7, with D perhaps matching TRBD1 or TRBD2 (6 bases each). This CDR3 contains 12 residues. Germline CDR1 reads SEHNR; CDR2 reads FQNEAQ (reference sequence). The V gene lost 7 bases and the J gene lost 3 bases, with 10 bases spanning the gap. DNA of the CDR3: TGTGCCAGCACGGGGGCCTACTACGAGCAGTACTTC. Amino acids: CASTGAYYEQYF.

This clone was picked up one time. The chain is built from TRBV6-5 and TRBJ2-4, with D uncertain. The CDR3 has 13 residues. Germline V gene data show CDR1 as MNHEY and CDR2 as SVGAGI. V dropped 8 bases and J dropped 1 base, with 9 bases sitting between them. The chain's CDR3 is CASGPDAKNIQYF. The CDR3, as DNA: TGTGCCAGCGGGCCAGACGCCAAAAACATTCAGTACTTC.

The chain uses TRBV5-4 and TRBJ2-5; D gene ambiguous. Trimming stripped 9 bases from V and 5 bases from J, with 14 bases between. Per germline, CDR1 SGHNT and CDR2 YYREEE (reference sequence). This CDR3 spans 12 amino acids. CDR3 nucleotides: TGTGCCACCAATGGAGCCGGTGAGACCCAGTACTTC. Its protein product is CATNGAGETQYF.

The J gene is TRBJ2-1, the V gene TRBV7-9; 7 bases are shared with TRBD1. Germline assignment: CDR1 SEHNR and CDR2 FQNEAQ (reference sequence). The ends lost 5 bases at V and 12 bases at J; junction bases unmatched: 4. The length of the CDR3 is 11 residues. CDR3 nucleotide sequence: TGTGCCAGCAGCCCGAGGGGGCGGCAGTTCTTC. Residues: CASSPRGRQFF.

This rearrangement joins TRBV4-1 to TRBJ2-5, with TRBD2 identical over 7 bases. The length of the CDR3 is 18 residues. With 0 bases clipped from V and 5 bases from J, the junction kept 15 bases outside the gene matches. From germline, CDR1 is MGHRA and CDR2 YSYEKL. DNA of the CDR3: TGCGCCAGCAGCCAAGATCGTGGAACGGGACTATCGATCGAGACCCAGTACTTC. The encoded protein is CASSQDRGTGLSIETQYF.

V gene TRBV7-2 combines with J gene TRBJ2-7, with 14 bases aligning to TRBD2. The V gene end was trimmed by 2 bases and the J gene end by 2 bases; junction bases not matched to a gene: 8. Germline assignment: CDR1 SGHTA and CDR2 FQGNSA. This CDR3 is built from 18 residues. The CDR3 protein is CASSLRGLAGVSTYEQYF. The CDR3 DNA is TGTGCCAGCAGCTTACGGGGACTAGCGGGAGTATCAACCTACGAGCAGTACTTC.

On this clone itself: Distinct nucleotide sequences in the sample also encode this CDR3. V and J are TRBV5-1 and TRBJ2-3; D remains ambiguous. Germline lookup yields CDR1 SGHRS and CDR2 YFSETQ. Trimming stripped 5 bases from V and 2 bases from J, with 6 bases between. This CDR3 has 12 residues. CDR3 loop: CASSSPTDTQYF. CDR3 sequence (DNA): TGCGCCAGCAGTTCTCCCACAGATACGCAGTATTTT.

The chain employs TRBV11-2 and TRBJ2-3, with D tentatively TRBD1 (5 bases). V was clipped by 1 base and J by 10 bases, with 12 bases between them. The CDR3 consists of 13 residues. In germline, CDR1 is SGHAT, CDR2 FQNNGV. CDR3 nucleotide sequence: TGTGCCAGCAGCTTAGTCAGGGTGGCTTCGCAGTATTTT. Residues: CASSLVRVASQYF.